A single T cell receptor (beta chain) is shown here with its context. Antigen: not known. V lost 4 bases to trimming and J lost 12 bases, with 19 bases between them. There are 13 residues in the CDR3. Looked up from germline, CDR1 is SGHRS and CDR2 is YFSETQ. These data originate in a study of T cells in Graves' hyperthyroidism and ophthalmopathy. Study-level findings and limits: Appearing also in blood were most of the thyroid clonotypes expanded above 0.001.

Using RNA transcripts as the source, TCR beta CDR3 regions were amplified. HTBI primers were used for first-round RT-PCR of the TCR CDR3. TCRdb re-derived calls from the multiplex PCR reads in MiXCR, one entry per CDR3 protein. Counted here are about 35,000 distinct CDR3 sequences, roughly 50% occurring once; the ten biggest clones make up roughly 6.2%. The study based diagnoses on clinical symptoms, serum thyroxine and TRAb, thyroid ultrasound and orbital computed tomography. This clonotype originated in a woman aged 45-65 years with Graves' hyperthyroidism that later progressed to Graves' ophthalmopathy. Sequencing was carried out using blood. The chain recombines TRBV5-1 with TRBJ1-2, with TRBD1 as a possible D gene (5 bases). This CDR3 reads CASSNGQGSGNTF. The CDR3 DNA sequence: TGCGCCAGCAGCAACGGACAAGGCTCTGGAAACACCTTC.